What follows are 19 T cell receptor beta chains derived from one specimen sequenced in a study of beta chain features in type 1 diabetes. Regarding the study as a whole: Significant though moderate, a shortening of TCRB CDR3s appeared in all four CD4+ subsets of Type 1 diabetes patients.

Their antigens remain unidentified. cDNA synthesis used the whole RNA isolate, giving expressed TCRB sequences. Some clones are missing from TCRdb's copy, which holds only in-frame ones; the method was immunoSEQ multiplex PCR. The sample holds about 150,000 clones, around 7.9% seen once. The sequencing input was central memory CD4+ T cells from blood. The receptors were gathered from a man between 18 and 35 years old with type 1 diabetes.

This clone was picked up a small number of times. CDR3: CASSLVLAGGSSPYEQYF. The CDR3, as DNA: TGTGCCAGCAGCTTAGTACTAGCGGGAGGGTCCTCGCCGTACGAGCAGTACTTC. This chain connects TRBV7-2 to TRBJ2-7, with 13 bases lining up with TRBD2. Germline trimming cut 1 base from V and 4 bases from J; bases unmatched to any gene: 10. This CDR3 comprises 18 residues. Germline lookup yields CDR1 SGHTA and CDR2 FQGNSA.

The rearrangement joins TRBV7-2 to TRBJ2-7; no reliable D call. Germline CDR1 SGHTA, CDR2 FQGNSA. V was cut by 3 bases and J by 3 bases, with 12 bases left in between. CDR3 length equals 14 residues. The CDR3 spells CASSFVNRGYEQYF. The CDR3 DNA reads as TGTGCCAGCAGCTTCGTAAACCGAGGCTACGAGCAGTACTTC.

In nucleotides, the CDR3 is TGTGCCAGTAGTGATAGGGGGGGCGCTGGGGCCAACGTCCTGACTTTC. It encodes CASSDRGGAGANVLTF. The chain has TRBV19 and TRBJ2-6, with a possible D match to TRBD2 (7 bases). CDR1 is LNHDA, CDR2 SQIVND, per germline (reference sequence). The germline V and J ends were trimmed by 5 bases and 2 bases, with 13 bases remaining between them. This CDR3 region has 16 residues.

This clone was seen a few times. V and J are TRBV7-2 and TRBJ2-7, with a weak D call TRBD1 (6 bases). The germline V gene encodes CDR1 SGHTA and CDR2 FQGNSA. CDR3 length: 13 amino acids. Trimming left V 2 bases short and J 3 bases short, with 8 bases between. The CDR3: CASSLRDNYEQYF. CDR3 coding DNA: TGTGCCAGCAGCTTAAGGGACAACTACGAGCAGTACTTC. Full variable domain (rest looked up from reference TRBV7-2 and TRBJ2-7): GAGVSQSPSNKVTEKGKDVELRCDPISGHTALYWYRQSLGQGLEFLIYFQGNSAPDKSGLPSDRFSAERTGGSVSTLTIQRTQQEDSAVYLCASSLRDNYEQYFGPGTRLTVT.

The sample holds a few counts of this clone. The junction does not match germline at one end; this may be a read error. The same CDR3 can be traced to other DNA sequences in this sample. J is TRBJ2-7 and V is TRBV4-1; the match to TRBD2 covers 7 bases. CDR3 size: 15 residues. Germline lookup yields CDR1 MGHRA and CDR2 YSYEKL. CDR3 in amino acids: CASSQVSAGSGEQYF. DNA for the CDR3: TGTGCCAGCAGCCAGGTATCAGCGGGGAGCGGAGAGCAGTACTTC.

This clone was recorded a few times. The chain couples TRBV7-2 to TRBJ2-1, with D maybe TRBD2 (7 bases). CDR3 size: 13 residues. V shed 2 bases and J shed 6 bases, with 8 bases lying between them. Germline values: CDR1 SGHTA, CDR2 FQGNSA. Written as DNA, the CDR3 is TGTGCCAGCAGCTTAAGGGGGGGCAATGAGCAGTTCTTC. Translated, it gives CASSLRGGNEQFF.

This rearrangement joins TRBV18 to TRBJ1-6; 8 bases map to TRBD1. The CDR3 is made up of 14 amino acids. Germline values: CDR1 KGHSH, CDR2 LQKENI. V shed 4 bases, J shed 9 bases, and the junction held 5 bases outside the gene matches. Here the CDR3 reads CASSRGQGGSPLHF. CDR3 nucleotide sequence: TGTGCCAGCTCACGCGGACAGGGTGGTTCACCCCTCCACTTT.

The chain uses TRBV20-1 and TRBJ2-5, with TRBD2 identical over 7 bases. J lost 4 bases, V lost 7 bases, and 3 bases had no gene match. CDR3 length: 11 amino acids. CDR1 is DFQATT, CDR2 SNEGSKA, per germline (reference sequence). CDR3 bases: TGCAGTGGGGGGGGAGCAGAGACCCAGTACTTC. Protein: CSGGGAETQYF.

CDR3 sequence (DNA): TGCGCCAGCAGCTCCGGGACAGGGGGCAACTATGGCTACACCTTC. This encodes CASSSGTGGNYGYTF. This chain joins TRBV5-1 and TRBJ1-2; 12 bases match TRBD1. Unmatched junction bases numbered 2, after V lost 3 bases and J lost 2 bases. CDR1 SGHRS and CDR2 YFSETQ come from the germline V gene. CDR3 length: 15 residues.

Many counts were recorded for this clone. The V and J genes are TRBV7-9 and TRBJ2-1, with TRBD1 matching 10 bases. Germline V gives CDR1 SEHNR, CDR2 FQNEAQ (reference sequence). V shed 5 bases, J shed 8 bases, and the junction held 6 bases outside the gene matches. The CDR3 is made up of 14 amino acids. CDR3 nucleotides: TGTGCCAGCAGCGTGGGACAGGGGTACGATGAGCAGTTCTTC. Its translation is CASSVGQGYDEQFF.

A few counts support this clone. At one boundary the junction diverges from the germline segment, which might be a read error. V gene TRBV5-4 combines with J gene TRBJ2-3, with 7 bases aligning to TRBD2. The CDR3 sequence is 12 residues long. Germline CDR1 reads SGHNT; CDR2 reads YYREEE (reference sequence). The chain's CDR3 is CASSLDAGDGLF. CDR3 DNA sequence: TGTGCCAGCAGCTTGGACGCGGGAGACGGACTTTTT.

This clone was counted ten times or more. This rearrangement joins TRBV23-1 to TRBJ2-6; D possibly corresponds to TRBD1 (5 bases). TRBV23-1 is assigned to the ORF class and has an uncertain function. Trimming took off 0 bases at V and 2 bases at J, with 5 bases between the two ends. There are 15 residues in the CDR3. Here the CDR3 DNA reads TGCGCCAGCAGTCAATCAGGGGCTGGGGCCAACGTCCTGACTTTC. As protein: CASSQSGAGANVLTF.

J is TRBJ2-7 and V is TRBV9, with D possibly being TRBD2 (5 bases). This CDR3 is built from 15 residues. From germline, CDR1 is SGDLS and CDR2 YYNGEE. The V end was cut by 0 bases, the J end by 4 bases, with 14 bases between. CDR3 residues: CASSVGPGELYEQYF. As DNA, the CDR3 is TGTGCCAGCAGCGTAGGACCTGGGGAGCTTTACGAGCAGTACTTC.

The V gene is TRBV5-6, the J gene TRBJ2-5; D gene uncertain. CDR3 length equals 14 residues. Germline V gives CDR1 SGHDT, CDR2 YYEEEE. V was pared by 4 bases and J by 0 bases, with 10 bases between. CDR3 coding DNA: TGTGCCAGCAGCCTGAAGGAGTACCAAGAGACCCAGTACTTC. Translation gives CASSLKEYQETQYF.

The rearrangement links TRBV2 to TRBJ1-2; 7 bases fit TRBD1. The junction had 15 bases not matched to a gene; V was cut back by 8 bases and J by 6 bases. The CDR3 is 15 residues long. Germline assignment: CDR1 SNHLY and CDR2 FYNNEI. CDR3: CASPKGTARKDGYTF. The CDR3 nucleotides read TGTGCCAGCCCCAAAGGGACAGCGCGAAAGGATGGCTACACCTTC.

This clone was detected a few times. The chain couples TRBV19 to TRBJ2-1; 7 bases align to TRBD1. Trimming removed 9 bases from V and 10 bases from J; junction bases left unmatched: 18. This CDR3 has 15 amino acids. Germline V gene sequence: CDR1 LNHDA, CDR2 SQIVND (reference sequence). The DNA for the CDR3 is TGTGCCAGAGAGCTATCGGACAGGCTCCAATCGGAGCAGTTCTTC. It is translated as CARELSDRLQSEQFF.

The rearrangement links TRBV28 to TRBJ2-7, with 7 bases fitting TRBD1. CDR3 size: 14 residues. J was trimmed by 0 bases and V by 7 bases; bases with no gene match: 6. CDR1 is MDHEN and CDR2 is SYDVKM in the germline V gene. CDR3 loop: CASTPWDSSYEQYF. The CDR3 DNA reads TGTGCCAGCACGCCTTGGGACAGCTCCTACGAGCAGTACTTC.

The V call is TRBV19, the J call TRBJ2-2; a possible D gene is TRBD2 (6 bases). V dropped 5 bases and J dropped 14 bases, with 18 bases sitting between them. This CDR3 has 13 amino acids. The V gene's germline CDR1 is LNHDA and CDR2 SQIVND (reference sequence). The CDR3 bases are TGTGCCAGTAGTTCAGACCCCGGGAGTTTACTGTTTTTT. This translates into CASSSDPGSLLFF.

The table lists this clone with a few counts. This rearrangement joins TRBV25-1 to TRBJ1-1, with 7 positions matching TRBD1. V dropped 5 bases and J dropped 8; count of bases not matched to a gene: 5. Germline CDR1 is MGHDK and CDR2 is SYGVNS. CDR3 length: 12 amino acids. CDR3 sequence (DNA): TGTGCCAGCAGTAGACAGGGCACGGAAGCTTTCTTT. This sequence encodes CASSRQGTEAFF. Combining the CDR3 with reference TRBV25-1 and TRBJ1-1 gives the whole variable domain EADIYQTPRYLVIGTGKKITLECSQTMGHDKMYWYQQDPGMELHLIHYSYGVNSTEKGDLSSESTVSRIRTEHFPLTLESARPSHTSQYLCASSRQGTEAFFGQGTRLTVV.